Each of the 16 T cell receptor beta chains below was sequenced from the same sample in a study of T cell repertoires in cytomegalovirus infection. No antigen has been assigned to these receptors. TCRdb redid the calling of the reads with MiXCR, one entry per CDR3 protein. The sample has 700,000 to 850,000 distinct CDR3 sequences, around a third seen once. This specimen consisted of cultured CD8+ T cells from PBMCs, obtained from culture after CMV antigen stimulation. The receptors here all came from a human donor in good health (CMV status not recorded). Some clones in this sample may be carry-over from other donors' samples.

The V gene is TRBV6-1, the J gene TRBJ2-7, with TRBD2 matching 12 bases. The germline gives CDR1 MNHNS, CDR2 SASEGT. CDR3 length: 14 residues. With V trimmed by 7 bases and J by 3 bases, 4 bases remained unmatched. The CDR3 reads CASNGLAGNYEQYF. The CDR3 region has the DNA TGTGCCAGCAACGGACTAGCGGGGAACTACGAGCAGTACTTC.

The chain couples TRBV12-3 or TRBV12-4 to TRBJ1-1; D is unclear. The CDR3 is made up of 12 amino acids. V shed 6 bases and J shed 9 bases, with 14 bases lying between them. The CDR3 nucleotides read TGTGCCAGCAGGTCATTGGAGCTTAAAGCTTTCTTT. Translated: CASRSLELKAFF.

The chain couples TRBV27 to TRBJ1-2, with D unclear. Germline CDR1 is MNHEY and CDR2 is SMNVEV (reference sequence). With 5 bases removed from V and 7 bases from J, the gap between germline ends came to 20 bases. There are 15 residues in the CDR3. CDR3 in DNA: TGTGCCAGCAGTGATATAGAGGGAAAAGTGGGTGGCTACACCTTC. Translation: CASSDIEGKVGGYTF.

This clonotype was detected many times. V is TRBV7-8 and J is TRBJ2-5, with D perhaps matching TRBD1 or TRBD2 (5 bases each). Germline V CDR1 and CDR2: SGHVS, FQNEAQ. The V end was cut by 3 bases, the J end by 5 bases, with 19 bases between. The CDR3 consists of 16 residues. CDR3 in DNA: TGTGCCAGCAGCTTCCCCCTGGGACCCAGGGAGGAGACCCAGTACTTC. Protein sequence: CASSFPLGPREETQYF. Full variable domain (missing parts from reference TRBV7-8 and TRBJ2-5): GAGVSQSPRYKVAKRGQDVALRCDPISGHVSLFWYQQALGQGPEFLTYFQNEAQLDKSGLPSDRFFAERPEGSVSTLKIQRTQQEDSAVYLCASSFPLGPREETQYFGPGTRLLVL.

Notes on this clonotype: Relative to the germline gene, one junction end is altered; a read error may explain this. The CDR3 DNA reads as TGTGCCAGCAGTGAAGCGAGCGAGGGCCCAAAGAACTTC. Amino acids: CASSEASEGPKNF. This sequence joins TRBV2 and TRBJ2-7; a weak D match, TRBD2 (5 bases). The CDR3 runs to 13 residues. Per the germline V gene, CDR1 is SNHLY and CDR2 is FYNNEI.

This clonotype appeared many times. J is TRBJ1-5 and V is TRBV6-2 or TRBV6-3; no clear D gene. The CDR3 runs 17 residues. Germline CDR1 is MNHEY and CDR2 is SVGEGT. V lost 6 bases, J lost 2 bases, and 20 bases lay in between. This chain's CDR3 is CASRPTVEGRGNQPQHF. CDR3 in DNA: TGTGCCAGCAGACCGACCGTGGAGGGCCGAGGCAATCAGCCCCAGCATTTT.

This clonotype has only a few counts. The chain uses TRBV7-3 and TRBJ2-7; 7 positions agree with TRBD1. CDR3 length: 12 residues. Germline assignment: CDR1 SGHTA and CDR2 FQGTGA. Trimming at V came to 6 bases and at J to 6 bases, leaving 5 bases not matched to a gene. The CDR3 sequence is CASSLTGIEQYV. The CDR3 coding sequence is TGTGCCAGCAGTTTGACAGGGATCGAGCAGTACGTC.

The chain is built from TRBV27 and TRBJ1-6; TRBD1 is a possible D gene (6 bases). The CDR3 has 15 residues. Germline assignment: CDR1 MNHEY and CDR2 SMNVEV (reference sequence). The V end lost 6 bases, the J end lost 9 bases, and 18 bases lay between the germline ends. This CDR3 is CASSRYREDFSPLHF. CDR3 in DNA: TGTGCCAGCAGCAGGTACAGGGAGGACTTTTCACCCCTCCACTTT.

This clonotype appeared many times. This rearrangement joins TRBV7-6 to TRBJ2-7; D unresolved. V dropped 0 bases and J dropped 2 bases, with 8 bases sitting between them. The CDR3 is made up of 14 amino acids. Germline CDR1 is SGHVS and CDR2 is FNYEAQ. The CDR3 coding sequence is TGTGCCAGCAGCTTAGCGGGAACAGCCTACGAGCAGTACTTC. This codes for CASSLAGTAYEQYF. Together with reference TRBV7-6 and TRBJ2-7, the CDR3 gives the full variable domain: GAGVSQSPRYKVTKRGQDVALRCDPISGHVSLYWYRQALGQGPEFLTYFNYEAQQDKSGLPNDRFSAERPEGSISTLTIQRTEQRDSAMYRCASSLAGTAYEQYFGPGTRLTVT.

The V and J genes are TRBV4-1 and TRBJ2-1; D is possibly TRBD1 or TRBD2 (5 bases each). Trimming removed 0 bases from V and 6 bases from J, with 12 bases in between. The CDR3 has 15 residues. Germline CDR1 reads MGHRA; CDR2 reads YSYEKL. CDR3 nucleotides: TGCGCCAGCAGCCAAGACCCGGGGACCACCAATGAGCAGTTCTTC. Encoded protein: CASSQDPGTTNEQFF.

This CDR3 is CASSPGLRDRRPVGAEAFF. In nucleotides, the CDR3 is TGTGCCAGCAGCCCGGGCCTCAGGGACAGAAGGCCGGTCGGCGCTGAAGCTTTCTTT. The chain is built from TRBV6-5 and TRBJ1-1, with 7 nucleotides matching TRBD1. There are 19 residues in the CDR3. J lost 6 bases, V lost 6 bases, and 25 bases had no gene match. Per germline, CDR1 MNHEY and CDR2 SVGAGI.

This clonotype has just a few counts. This chain joins TRBV7-6 and TRBJ2-1, with TRBD2 matching over 9 bases. The junction had 3 bases not matched to a gene; V was cut back by 3 bases and J by 3 bases. Germline values: CDR1 SGHVS, CDR2 FNYEAQ. This CDR3 has 15 residues. DNA of the CDR3: TGTGCCAGCAGCTTTAGCGGGGGCGACTACAATGAGCAGTTCTTC. Translation: CASSFSGGDYNEQFF.

This clonotype was counted between two and nine times. The CDR3 spells CASAGLSSYNSPLHF. The CDR3 DNA follows: TGTGCCAGCGCAGGGCTCAGCTCCTATAATTCACCCCTCCACTTT. The chain couples TRBV6-8 to TRBJ1-6; possibly TRBD1 for D (5 bases). CDR1 and CDR2 from the germline V gene are MNHGY and SAAAGT. The CDR3 contains 15 residues. Trimming took off 8 bases at V and 0 bases at J, with 11 bases between the two ends.

This rearrangement joins TRBV7-9 to TRBJ2-1; TRBD1 matches at 10 bases. CDR1 SEHNR and CDR2 FQNEAQ come from the germline V gene (reference sequence). The CDR3 totals 17 residues. V was pared by 5 bases and J by 0 bases, with 7 bases of the junction left unmatched. The CDR3 DNA is TGTGCCAGCAGCCCCCGACAGGGGGCCAGCTCCTACAATGAGCAGTTCTTC. This translates into CASSPRQGASSYNEQFF.

This clonotype was observed a single time. This sequence may be a read error, since a much larger clone differs from it by one base. The chain joins TRBV7-9 to TRBJ1-2, with TRBD1 as a possible D gene (5 bases). V was clipped by 3 bases and J by 7 bases, with 24 bases between them. The CDR3 runs 17 residues. Germline V gene data show CDR1 as SEHNR and CDR2 as FQNEAQ (reference sequence). The CDR3 protein is CASSFLRGVSAEGGYTF. In DNA, the CDR3 is TGTGCCAGCAGCTTCCTCCGGGGGGTTAGTGCGGAGGGTGGCTACACCTTC.

This chain joins TRBV27 and TRBJ2-2; no reliable D call. Germline CDR1 is MNHEY and CDR2 is SMNVEV (reference sequence). V lost 3 bases and J lost 4, with 12 bases in between. The CDR3 length is 15 residues. The CDR3 DNA reads TGTGCCAGCAGTTTTGTCTATCTGGGCACCGGGGAGCTGTTTTTT. Protein sequence: CASSFVYLGTGELFF.